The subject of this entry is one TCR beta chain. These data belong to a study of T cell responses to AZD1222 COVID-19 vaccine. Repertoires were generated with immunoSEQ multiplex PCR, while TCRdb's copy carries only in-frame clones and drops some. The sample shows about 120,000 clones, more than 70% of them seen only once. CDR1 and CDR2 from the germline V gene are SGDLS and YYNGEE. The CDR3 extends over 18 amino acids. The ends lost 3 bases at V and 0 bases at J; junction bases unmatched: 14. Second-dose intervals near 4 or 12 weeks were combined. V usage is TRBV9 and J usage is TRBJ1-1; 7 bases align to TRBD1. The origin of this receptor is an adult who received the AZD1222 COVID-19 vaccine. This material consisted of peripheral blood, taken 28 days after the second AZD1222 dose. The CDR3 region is CASSGHRGAPPMNTEAFF. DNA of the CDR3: TGTGCCAGCAGCGGCCACAGGGGAGCCCCTCCAATGAACACTGAAGCTTTCTTT.